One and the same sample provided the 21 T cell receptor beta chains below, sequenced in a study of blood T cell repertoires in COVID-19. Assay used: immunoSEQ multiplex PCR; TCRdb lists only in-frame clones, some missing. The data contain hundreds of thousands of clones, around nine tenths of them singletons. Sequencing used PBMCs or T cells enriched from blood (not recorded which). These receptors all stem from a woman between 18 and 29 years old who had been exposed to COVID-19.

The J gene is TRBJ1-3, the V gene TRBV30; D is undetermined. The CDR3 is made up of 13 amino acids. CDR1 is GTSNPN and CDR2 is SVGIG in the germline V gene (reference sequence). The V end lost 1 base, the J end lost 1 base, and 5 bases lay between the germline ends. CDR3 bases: TGTGCCTGGAGTGGTCTATCTGGAAACACCATATATTTT. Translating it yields CAWSGLSGNTIYF.

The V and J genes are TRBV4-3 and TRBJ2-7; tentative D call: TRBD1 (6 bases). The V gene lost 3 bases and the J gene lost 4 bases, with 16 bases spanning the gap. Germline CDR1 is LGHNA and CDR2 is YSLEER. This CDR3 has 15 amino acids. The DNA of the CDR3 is TGCGCCAGCAGCCATGCGGACAGCGAAGCGTACGAGCAGTACTTC. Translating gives CASSHADSEAYEQYF.

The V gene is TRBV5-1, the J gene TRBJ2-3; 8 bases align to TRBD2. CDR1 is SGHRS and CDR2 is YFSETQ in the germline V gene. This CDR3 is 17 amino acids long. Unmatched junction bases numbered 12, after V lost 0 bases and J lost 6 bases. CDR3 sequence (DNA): TGCGCCAGCAGCTTGGTCGCGGGAGGAAGCATTGTCGATACGCAGTATTTT. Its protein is CASSLVAGGSIVDTQYF.

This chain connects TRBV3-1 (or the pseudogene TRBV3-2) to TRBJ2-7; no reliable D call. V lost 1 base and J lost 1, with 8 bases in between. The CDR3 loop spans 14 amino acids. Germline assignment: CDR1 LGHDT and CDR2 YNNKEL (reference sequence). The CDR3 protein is CASSQAVMSYEQYF. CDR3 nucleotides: TGTGCCAGCAGCCAAGCGGTTATGTCCTACGAGCAGTACTTC.

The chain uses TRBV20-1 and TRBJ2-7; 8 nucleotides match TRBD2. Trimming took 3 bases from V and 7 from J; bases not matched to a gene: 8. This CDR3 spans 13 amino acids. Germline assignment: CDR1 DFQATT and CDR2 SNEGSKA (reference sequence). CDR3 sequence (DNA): TGCAGTGCTAGTCCGAGACTAGCGAAGGAGCAGTACTTC. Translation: CSASPRLAKEQYF.

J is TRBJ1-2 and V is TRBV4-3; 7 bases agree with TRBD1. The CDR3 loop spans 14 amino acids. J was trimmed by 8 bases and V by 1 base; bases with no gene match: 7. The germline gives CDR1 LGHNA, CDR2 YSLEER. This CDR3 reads CASSQGGGGSGYTF. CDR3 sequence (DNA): TGCGCCAGCAGCCAAGGAGGAGGGGGCAGCGGCTACACCTTC.

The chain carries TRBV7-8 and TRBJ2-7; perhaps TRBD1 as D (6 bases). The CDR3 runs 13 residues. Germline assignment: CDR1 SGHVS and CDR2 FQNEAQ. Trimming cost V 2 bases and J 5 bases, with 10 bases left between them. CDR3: CASSLTGLNEQYF. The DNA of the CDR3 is TGTGCCAGCAGCTTAACAGGGCTAAACGAGCAGTACTTC.

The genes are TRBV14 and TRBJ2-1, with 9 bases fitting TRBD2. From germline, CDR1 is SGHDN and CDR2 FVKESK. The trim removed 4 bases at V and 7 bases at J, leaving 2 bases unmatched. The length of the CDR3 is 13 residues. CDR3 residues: CASSLAGVNEQFF. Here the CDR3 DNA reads TGTGCCAGCAGCCTAGCGGGAGTGAATGAGCAGTTCTTC.

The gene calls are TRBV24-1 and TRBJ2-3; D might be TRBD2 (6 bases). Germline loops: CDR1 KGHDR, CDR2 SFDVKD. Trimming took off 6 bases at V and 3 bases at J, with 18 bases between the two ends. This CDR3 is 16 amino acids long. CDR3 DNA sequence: TGTGCCACCAGTATACGGGGTAGCGGCAGGACAGATACGCAGTATTTT. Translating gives CATSIRGSGRTDTQYF.

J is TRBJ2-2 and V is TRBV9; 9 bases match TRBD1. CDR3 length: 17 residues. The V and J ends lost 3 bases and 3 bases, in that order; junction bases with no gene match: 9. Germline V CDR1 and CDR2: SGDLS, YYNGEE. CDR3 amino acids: CASSDGKTGGDTGELFF. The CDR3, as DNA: TGTGCCAGCAGCGACGGCAAGACAGGGGGGGACACCGGGGAGCTGTTTTTT.

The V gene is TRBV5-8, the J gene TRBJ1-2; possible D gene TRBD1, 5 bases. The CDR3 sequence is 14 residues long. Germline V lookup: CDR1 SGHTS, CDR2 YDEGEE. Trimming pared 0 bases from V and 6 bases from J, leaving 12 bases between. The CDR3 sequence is CASSLVSGWNGYTF. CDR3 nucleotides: TGTGCCAGCAGCTTGGTATCAGGGTGGAATGGCTACACCTTC.

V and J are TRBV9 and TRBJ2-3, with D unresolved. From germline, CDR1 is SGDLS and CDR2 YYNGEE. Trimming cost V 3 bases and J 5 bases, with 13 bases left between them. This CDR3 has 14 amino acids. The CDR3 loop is CASSASSLGDTQYF. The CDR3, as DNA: TGTGCCAGCAGCGCTAGTTCTTTAGGAGATACGCAGTATTTT.

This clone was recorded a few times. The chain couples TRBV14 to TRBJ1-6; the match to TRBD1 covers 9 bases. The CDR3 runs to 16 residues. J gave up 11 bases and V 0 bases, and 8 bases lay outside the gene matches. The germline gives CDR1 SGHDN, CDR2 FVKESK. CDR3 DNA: TGTGCCAGCAGCCAAGAGCTCGGACAGGGGCAGGCACCCCTCCACTTT. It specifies CASSQELGQGQAPLHF.

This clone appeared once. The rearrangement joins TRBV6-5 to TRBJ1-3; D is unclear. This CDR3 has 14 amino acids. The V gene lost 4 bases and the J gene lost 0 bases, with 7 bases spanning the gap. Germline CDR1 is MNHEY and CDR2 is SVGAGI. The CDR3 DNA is TGTGCCAGCAGTTTGACTATCTCTGGAAACACCATATATTTT. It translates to CASSLTISGNTIYF.

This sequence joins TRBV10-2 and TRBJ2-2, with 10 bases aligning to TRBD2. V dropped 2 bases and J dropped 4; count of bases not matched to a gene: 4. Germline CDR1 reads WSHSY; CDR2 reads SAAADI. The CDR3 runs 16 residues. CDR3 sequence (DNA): TGCGCCAGCAGTGAGGTAGCGGGAGGCCCCACCGGGGAGCTGTTTTTT. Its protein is CASSEVAGGPTGELFF.

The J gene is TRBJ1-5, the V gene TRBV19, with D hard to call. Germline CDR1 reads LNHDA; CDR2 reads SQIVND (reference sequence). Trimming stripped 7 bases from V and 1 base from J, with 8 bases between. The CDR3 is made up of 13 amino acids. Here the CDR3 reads CASMAGSNQPQHF. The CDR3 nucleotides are TGTGCCAGTATGGCGGGAAGCAATCAGCCCCAGCATTTT.

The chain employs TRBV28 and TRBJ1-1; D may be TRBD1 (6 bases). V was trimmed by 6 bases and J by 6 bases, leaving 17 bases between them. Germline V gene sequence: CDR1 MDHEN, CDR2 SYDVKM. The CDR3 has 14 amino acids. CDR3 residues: CASRNRGSEPEAFF. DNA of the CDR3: TGTGCCAGCAGAAATAGGGGGTCTGAACCTGAAGCTTTCTTT. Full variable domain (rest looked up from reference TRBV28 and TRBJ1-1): DVKVTQSSRYLVKRTGEKVFLECVQDMDHENMFWYRQDPGLGLRLIYFSYDVKMKEKGDIPEGYSVSREKKERFSLILESASTNQTSMYLCASRNRGSEPEAFFGQGTRLTVV.

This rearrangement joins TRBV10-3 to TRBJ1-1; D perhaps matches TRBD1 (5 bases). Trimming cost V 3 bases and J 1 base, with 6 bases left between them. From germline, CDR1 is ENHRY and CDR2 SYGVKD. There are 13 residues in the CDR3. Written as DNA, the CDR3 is TGTGCCATCAGTGACACAGGGAACACTGAAGCTTTCTTT. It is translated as CAISDTGNTEAFF.

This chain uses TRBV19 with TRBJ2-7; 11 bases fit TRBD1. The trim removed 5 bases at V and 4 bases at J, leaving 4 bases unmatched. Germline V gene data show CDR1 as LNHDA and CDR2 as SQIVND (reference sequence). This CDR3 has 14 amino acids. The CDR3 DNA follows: TGTGCCAGTAGTGAAGGACAGGGGGCTTACGAGCAGTACTTC. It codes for CASSEGQGAYEQYF.

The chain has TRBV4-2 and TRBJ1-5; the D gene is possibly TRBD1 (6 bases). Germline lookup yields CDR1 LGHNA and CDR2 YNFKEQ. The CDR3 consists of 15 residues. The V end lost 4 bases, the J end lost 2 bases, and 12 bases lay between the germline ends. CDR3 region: CASSRTEWGNQPQHF. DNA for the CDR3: TGTGCCAGCAGCCGGACAGAGTGGGGCAATCAGCCCCAGCATTTT.

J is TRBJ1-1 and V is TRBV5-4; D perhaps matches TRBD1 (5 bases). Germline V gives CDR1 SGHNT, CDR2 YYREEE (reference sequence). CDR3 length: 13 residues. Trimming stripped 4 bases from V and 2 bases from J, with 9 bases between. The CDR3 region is CASSKTGNTEAFF. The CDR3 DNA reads TGTGCCAGCAGCAAAACAGGTAACACTGAAGCTTTCTTT.